The clone carrying this T cell receptor (beta chain) has only one observation. Its target is unknown. V lost 0 bases and J lost 3, with 9 bases in between. Germline assignment: CDR1 LGHNA and CDR2 YSLEER. The length of the CDR3 is 14 residues. Libraries were prepared by immunoSEQ multiplex PCR; TCRdb keeps only in-frame clonotypes and omits some of them. The sample includes about 150,000 clones, 90% of them seen just once. The data are from a study of T cell responses to AZD1222 COVID-19 vaccine. General study results and limits: Unmutated variant regions reportedly attract nearly half of all spike-specific TCRs.

The chain combines TRBV4-3 with TRBJ2-7; no clear D. Sample: peripheral blood, taken on day 0 of AZD1222 vaccination. The receptor was derived from an adult in good health. CDR3 bases: TGCGCCAGCAGCCAAGATTTAGATCGCTACGAGCAGTACTTC. Its protein product is CASSQDLDRYEQYF.